The rows below give T cell receptor beta chains drawn from one sample of a study of T cells in Graves' hyperthyroidism and ophthalmopathy. Via MiXCR, TCRdb re-called the multiplex PCR reads, giving one row per CDR3 protein. The table has about 520,000 distinct CDR3 sequences, roughly 20% seen once. The sequencing input was blood. These TCRs come from a man younger than 35 with Graves' hyperthyroidism. CDR3s include the opening cysteine and the closing phenylalanine or tryptophan. The order of the fields is J gene, D gene, clone size, V gene, CDR3 DNA, CDR3 protein. D genes are given only for firm matches. Clone size appears in some rows only: once, few, many, or a class for an expanded clone.

J: TRBJ1-1
D: -
size: -
V: TRBV11-2
DNA: TGTGCCAGCAGCCTACCAGTGGGATATAAGGGGGGTGAGGACACTGAAGCTTTCTTT
CDR3: CASSLPVGYKGGEDTEAFF

J: TRBJ2-2
D: TRBD2
size: -
V: TRBV11-1
DNA: TGTGCCAGCAGCTTATCAGCGCTAGCGGGGGTCCGGAACACCGGGGAGCTGTTTTTT
CDR3: CASSLSALAGVRNTGELFF

J: TRBJ1-1
D: -
size: few
V: TRBV5-1
DNA: TGCGCCAGCAGCTTGGCTCTGACAGCGATGAACACTGAAGCTTTCTTT
CDR3: CASSLALTAMNTEAFF

J: TRBJ2-2
D: -
size: many
V: TRBV6-1
DNA: TGTGCCAGCAGTGTCATCCGTACCGGGGAGCTGTTTTTT
CDR3: CASSVIRTGELFF

J: TRBJ2-5
D: -
size: many
V: TRBV12-3/TRBV12-4
DNA: TGTGCCAGCAGTTTAGGACGACAGCTCCTGGGAGAGACCCAGTACTTC
CDR3: CASSLGRQLLGETQYF

J: TRBJ1-6
D: -
size: many
V: TRBV28
DNA: TGTGCCAGCAGTCTCGGACGGAATTCACCCCTCCACTTT
CDR3: CASSLGRNSPLHF

J: TRBJ1-1
D: -
size: many
V: TRBV28
DNA: TGTGCCAGCGGGCGAGATGTGCTGCAAGCTTTCTTT
CDR3: CASGRDVLQAFF

J: TRBJ2-7
D: TRBD1
size: many
V: TRBV12-3/TRBV12-4
DNA: TGTGCCAGCAGTTTAGGGACAGGGGTCCACGAGCAGTACTTC
CDR3: CASSLGTGVHEQYF

J: TRBJ1-1
D: TRBD1
size: many
V: TRBV2
DNA: TGTGCCGCGGGCGGACAGGGGGGCACTGAAGCTTTCTTT
CDR3: CAAGGQGGTEAFF

J: TRBJ1-1
D: -
size: few
V: TRBV6-4
DNA: TGTGCCAGCAGTGAAAGGGAAAGGGCAGGAGCTTTCTTT
CDR3: CASSERERAGAFF

J: TRBJ1-6
D: -
size: many
V: TRBV30
DNA: TGTGCCTGGAGGTCCGCGTCGGGACCCCTCCACTTT
CDR3: CAWRSASGPLHF

J: TRBJ2-2
D: -
size: many
V: TRBV29-1
DNA: TGCAGCGTCGGGACTCATGACGGCGGGGAGCTGTTTTTT
CDR3: CSVGTHDGGELFF

J: TRBJ2-2
D: -
size: few
V: TRBV27
DNA: TGTGCCAGCAGTTTTGGGGGATCTGCGAACACCGGGGAGCTGTTTTTT
CDR3: CASSFGGSANTGELFF

J: TRBJ2-6
D: -
size: -
V: TRBV19
DNA: TGTGCCAGTACTTCCCTTTTGGGGGCCAACGTCCTGACTTTC
CDR3: CASTSLLGANVLTF

J: TRBJ1-1
D: TRBD1
size: many
V: TRBV12-3/TRBV12-4
DNA: TGTGCCAGCAGTCCCCGGACAGGCAACACTGAAGCTTTCTTT
CDR3: CASSPRTGNTEAFF

J: TRBJ2-5
D: TRBD2
size: many
V: TRBV5-1
DNA: TGCGCCAGCAGCCAACCGGGACTAGCGGATAATCAAGAGACCCAGTACTTC
CDR3: CASSQPGLADNQETQYF

J: TRBJ2-1
D: -
size: -
V: TRBV6-1
DNA: TGTGCCAGCAGTGAAGGGAATGAGCAGTTCTTC
CDR3: CASSEGNEQFF

J: TRBJ2-7
D: -
size: -
V: TRBV27
DNA: TGTGCCAGCGCCGCCCAGGATACTCTCTACGAGCAGTACTTC
CDR3: CASAAQDTLYEQYF

J: TRBJ1-2
D: TRBD1
size: many
V: TRBV7-2
DNA: TGTGCCAGCAGCCCGGGACAGCGGTATGGCTACACCTTC
CDR3: CASSPGQRYGYTF

J: TRBJ2-5
D: -
size: many
V: TRBV19
DNA: TGTGCCAGTACCAATTCAGGGGGGCTCCAAGAGACCCAGTACTTC
CDR3: CASTNSGGLQETQYF

J: TRBJ2-7
D: -
size: -
V: TRBV12-5
DNA: TGTGCTAGTGGTTCCTCCGGGACAATCTACGAGCAGTACTTC
CDR3: CASGSSGTIYEQYF

J: TRBJ2-7
D: -
size: -
V: TRBV20-1
DNA: TGCAGTGCTATGTCAGGCTACGAGCAGTACTTC
CDR3: CSAMSGYEQYF

J: TRBJ2-5
D: -
size: -
V: TRBV20-1
DNA: TGCAGTGCGCCAACTCAGGGAGAGACCCAGTACTTC
CDR3: CSAPTQGETQYF

J: TRBJ2-7
D: -
size: many
V: TRBV30
DNA: TGTGCCGGCTCTGGGGGGGGGCCCTACGAGCAGTACTTC
CDR3: CAGSGGGPYEQYF

J: TRBJ2-7
D: TRBD1
size: many
V: TRBV11-1
DNA: TGTGCCAGCAGCACGGGGACAGAGATTCGGCAGTACTTC
CDR3: CASSTGTEIRQYF

J: TRBJ1-1
D: -
size: -
V: TRBV6-5
DNA: TGTGCCAGCAGTTACAACAGGTTGACTGAAGCTTTCTTT
CDR3: CASSYNRLTEAFF

J: TRBJ2-6
D: -
size: few
V: TRBV4-1
DNA: TGCGCCAGCAGCCAGATTGGTAGCTCGTCTGGGGCCAACGTCCTGACTTTC
CDR3: CASSQIGSSSGANVLTF

J: TRBJ1-1
D: -
size: many
V: TRBV19
DNA: TGTGCCAGTACCCCCTCTGATGCGGGTGAAGCTTTCTTT
CDR3: CASTPSDAGEAFF

J: TRBJ1-1
D: -
size: -
V: TRBV20-1
DNA: TGCAGTGCTCCACAGGAACTGGGCACTGAAGCTTTCTTT
CDR3: CSAPQELGTEAFF

J: TRBJ2-5
D: -
size: many
V: TRBV3-1
DNA: TGTGCCAGCAGCCAAGACTGGGGGGAGACCCAGTACTTC
CDR3: CASSQDWGETQYF

J: TRBJ1-2
D: -
size: many
V: TRBV2
DNA: TGTGCCAGCAGCGAAATCACCCGCTATGGCTACACCTTC
CDR3: CASSEITRYGYTF

J: TRBJ1-1
D: -
size: medium-sized
V: TRBV6-5
DNA: TGTGCCAGCAGTTCCCAGACGGGGCTGAGCACTGAAGCTTTCTTT
CDR3: CASSSQTGLSTEAFF

J: TRBJ1-1
D: TRBD1
size: many
V: TRBV7-9
DNA: TGTGCCAGCAGCGCCGGGACAGGGCGAACGGCTGAAGCTTTCTTT
CDR3: CASSAGTGRTAEAFF

J: TRBJ1-6
D: -
size: -
V: TRBV9
DNA: TGTGCCAGCAGCGTAGGCGCTAATTCACCCCTCCGCTTT
CDR3: CASSVGANSPLRF

J: TRBJ1-1
D: -
size: many
V: TRBV6-1
DNA: TGTGCCAGCACCGTCCCCTCGGGCAAAGGGAACACTGAAGCTTTCTTT
CDR3: CASTVPSGKGNTEAFF

J: TRBJ2-7
D: TRBD1
size: -
V: TRBV9
DNA: TGTGCCAGCAGCCCCACCGGGACAGTCTCCTACGATCAGTACTTC
CDR3: CASSPTGTVSYDQYF

J: TRBJ1-2
D: -
size: many
V: TRBV3-1
DNA: TGTGCCAGCAGCCAACAAGGACGGGAGAATGGCTACACCTTC
CDR3: CASSQQGRENGYTF

J: TRBJ1-2
D: TRBD1
size: many
V: TRBV15
DNA: TGTGCCACCAGCAGAGATATTGAGGGACAGGGAACCCCTGGCTACACCTTC
CDR3: CATSRDIEGQGTPGYTF

J: TRBJ2-5
D: -
size: many
V: TRBV10-3
DNA: TGTGCCATCAGTGAGTCGCCCCGCCAAGAGACCCAGTACTTC
CDR3: CAISESPRQETQYF

J: TRBJ2-5
D: TRBD2
size: many
V: TRBV19
DNA: TGTGCCAGTAGTTGGAGCGGGGGTCCGCAAGAGACCCAGTACTTC
CDR3: CASSWSGGPQETQYF

J: TRBJ1-1
D: -
size: many
V: TRBV27
DNA: TGTGCCAGCAGAGGGCTCTGGGGCACTGAAGCTTTCTTT
CDR3: CASRGLWGTEAFF

J: TRBJ2-7
D: -
size: many
V: TRBV5-1
DNA: TGCGCCAGCAGCGCCTACTGGAAGAGCGTTTTCTCCTACGAGCAGTACTTC
CDR3: CASSAYWKSVFSYEQYF

J: TRBJ1-5
D: -
size: few
V: TRBV30
DNA: TGTGCCTGGAGTGTGGGCGGGGGAGTTTCTGAGCCCCAGCATTTT
CDR3: CAWSVGGGVSEPQHF

J: TRBJ2-7
D: -
size: many
V: TRBV11-1
DNA: TGTGCCAGCAGCTTCCCCCGGGGCCAAGGCTCCTACGAGCAGTACTTC
CDR3: CASSFPRGQGSYEQYF

J: TRBJ2-4
D: TRBD2
size: many
V: TRBV6-1
DNA: TGTGCCAGCAATGCTAAACCGGGGGGTGAGGTGGCCAAAAACATTCAGTACTTC
CDR3: CASNAKPGGEVAKNIQYF